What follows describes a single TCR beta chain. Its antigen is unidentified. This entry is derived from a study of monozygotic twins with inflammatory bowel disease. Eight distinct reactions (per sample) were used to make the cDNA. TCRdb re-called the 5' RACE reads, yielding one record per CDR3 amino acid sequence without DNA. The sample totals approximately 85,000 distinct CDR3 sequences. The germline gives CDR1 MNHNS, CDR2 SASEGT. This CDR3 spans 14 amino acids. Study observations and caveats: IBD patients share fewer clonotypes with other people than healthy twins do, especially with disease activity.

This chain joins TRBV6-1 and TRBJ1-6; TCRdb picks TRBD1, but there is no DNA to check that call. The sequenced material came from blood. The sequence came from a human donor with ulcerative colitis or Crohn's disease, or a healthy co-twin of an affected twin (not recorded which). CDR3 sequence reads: CASTQGLWDSPLHF.